The T cell receptor beta chain described here comes from a study of molecular identifiers for immune sequencing clone quantification. In the study overall: In replicates, the authors split RNA from roughly 20,000 or 100,000 naive CD8 cells five ways and sequenced four.

TCRdb fed the PCR reads into MiXCR, producing one record per CDR3 protein. This table holds 45,000 to 55,000 distinct CDR3 sequences, about a third found once. This clonotype was counted many times. The sequencing sample was made of naive CD8+ T cells from blood, with Jurkat cell RNA spiked in. Subset here: FACS-sorted CD8+CD4-CCR7+CD45RA+ naive T cells. This receptor was identified in a human donor in good health. Some libraries in this study had Jurkat cell RNA spiked in.

This CDR3 reads CASSPRFGDPPTNEKLFF. The CDR3 DNA is TGTGCCAGCAGCCCCCGATTTGGGGATCCCCCAACTAATGAAAAACTGTTTTTT. The chain joins TRBV28 to TRBJ1-4; D ambiguous. In germline, CDR1 is MDHEN, CDR2 SYDVKM. Deletions cut 6 bases from V and 0 bases from J, with 20 bases between. The CDR3 contains 18 residues.